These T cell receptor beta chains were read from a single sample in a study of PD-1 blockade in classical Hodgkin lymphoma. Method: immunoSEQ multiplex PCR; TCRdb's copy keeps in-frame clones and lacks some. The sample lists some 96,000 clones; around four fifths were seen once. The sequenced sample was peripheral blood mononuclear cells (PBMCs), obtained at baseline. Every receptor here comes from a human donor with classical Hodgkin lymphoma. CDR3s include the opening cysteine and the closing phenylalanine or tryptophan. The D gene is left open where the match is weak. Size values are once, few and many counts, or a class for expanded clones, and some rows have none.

DNA: TGCGCCAGCAGCCAAGTCCCTGGGACAGACTATGGCTACACCTTC
CDR3: CASSQVPGTDYGYTF
V: TRBV4-3
J: TRBJ1-2
D: TRBD1
size: .

DNA: TGCGCCAGCAGGGAGGGTTCGGGGACAGGGCTCACTGAAGCTTTCTTT
CDR3: CASREGSGTGLTEAFF
V: TRBV4-1
J: TRBJ1-1
D: TRBD1
size: .

DNA: TGTGCCAGCAGCGTGACAGGGGCAAGCACTGAAGCTTTCTTT
CDR3: CASSVTGASTEAFF
V: TRBV9
J: TRBJ1-1
D: TRBD1
size: .

DNA: TGTGCCAGCAGCGTAGGTTCTAGGGGGGCCGGGGAGCTGTTTTTT
CDR3: CASSVGSRGAGELFF
V: TRBV9
J: TRBJ2-2
D: .
size: once

DNA: TGTGCCAGCAGCTTATCGACTAGCGGTAAGCAGTACTTC
CDR3: CASSLSTSGKQYF
V: TRBV11-2
J: TRBJ2-7
D: TRBD2
size: .

DNA: TGTGCCAGCAGCATCCAAAGGGACACTGAAGCTTTCTTT
CDR3: CASSIQRDTEAFF
V: TRBV7-6
J: TRBJ1-1
D: .
size: .

DNA: TGTGCCAGCAGAGTCAGGGAGAGAAACACCATATATTTT
CDR3: CASRVRERNTIYF
V: TRBV6-1
J: TRBJ1-3
D: .
size: .

DNA: TGTGCCATAGGCTTACGGGGTGAAAAACTGTTTTTT
CDR3: CAIGLRGEKLFF
V: TRBV10-3
J: TRBJ1-4
D: .
size: .

DNA: TGTGCCAGCAGCCGGGCCGGGACAGGGTTATCCTCTGGAAACACCATATATTTT
CDR3: CASSRAGTGLSSGNTIYF
V: TRBV11-2
J: TRBJ1-3
D: TRBD1
size: .

DNA: TGCGCCAGTCTAACCAGCTACACAGATACGCAGTATTTT
CDR3: CASLTSYTDTQYF
V: TRBV10-1
J: TRBJ2-3
D: .
size: .

DNA: TGTGCCTGGAGTTTAGCGGGAGAGACCCAGTACTTC
CDR3: CAWSLAGETQYF
V: TRBV30
J: TRBJ2-5
D: TRBD2
size: .

DNA: TGCGCCAGCAGGGCCGGCGGGAGATTCACAGATACGCAGTATTTT
CDR3: CASRAGGRFTDTQYF
V: TRBV10-2
J: TRBJ2-3
D: TRBD2
size: few

DNA: TGTGCCAGCAGCGCTAGTGAGCTGACCGAGCAGTACTTC
CDR3: CASSASELTEQYF
V: TRBV7-2
J: TRBJ2-7
D: .
size: .

DNA: TGCGCCAGCAGTGTCACAGGGGATGGGGAGCAGTACTTC
CDR3: CASSVTGDGEQYF
V: TRBV10-2
J: TRBJ2-7
D: TRBD1
size: .

DNA: TGTGCCAGCTCACCACGGGCGGGCTCTGGAAACACCATATATTTT
CDR3: CASSPRAGSGNTIYF
V: TRBV18
J: TRBJ1-3
D: .
size: .

DNA: TGTGCCAGCTGGAGGACAGGCGGGACTGAAGCTTTCTTT
CDR3: CASWRTGGTEAFF
V: TRBV27
J: TRBJ1-1
D: TRBD1
size: .

DNA: TGTGCCAGTAGTATGGGGGGTCACACCGGGGAGCTGTTTTTT
CDR3: CASSMGGHTGELFF
V: TRBV19
J: TRBJ2-2
D: .
size: .

DNA: TGTGCCTGGAGTGCCAATGAGCAGTTCTTC
CDR3: CAWSANEQFF
V: TRBV30
J: TRBJ2-1
D: .
size: few

DNA: TGTGCCAGCAGTAGGACCGGGACAGACGTAACTGAAGCTTTCTTT
CDR3: CASSRTGTDVTEAFF
V: TRBV6-1
J: TRBJ1-1
D: TRBD1
size: .

DNA: TGCGCCAGCAGCTTGAGACCCCCACAGGAAGGGGATGAGCAGTTCTTC
CDR3: CASSLRPPQEGDEQFF
V: TRBV5-1
J: TRBJ2-1
D: .
size: .

DNA: TGTGCCAGCAGTGAAGGGACTAGCGGGAGCACAGATACGCAGTATTTT
CDR3: CASSEGTSGSTDTQYF
V: TRBV25-1
J: TRBJ2-3
D: TRBD2
size: .

DNA: TGTGCCAGTAGTAGGGGGGGAGTGACTGGTGAGCAGTTCTTC
CDR3: CASSRGGVTGEQFF
V: TRBV19
J: TRBJ2-1
D: TRBD2
size: .

DNA: TGTGCCAGCTCACCACCTGGGAACAGGGGGCTCTACAATGAGCAGTTCTTC
CDR3: CASSPPGNRGLYNEQFF
V: TRBV18
J: TRBJ2-1
D: TRBD1
size: .

DNA: TGCGCCAGCAGCTTGGGTCGGGGGACTGAGCAGTTCTTC
CDR3: CASSLGRGTEQFF
V: TRBV5-1
J: TRBJ2-1
D: .
size: .

DNA: TGTGCCAGCACCATCGGGCCCAGCTACGAGCAGTACTTC
CDR3: CASTIGPSYEQYF
V: TRBV28
J: TRBJ2-7
D: .
size: .

DNA: TGCGCCAGCAGCTTGGTACCAGAAGAGACCCAGTACTTC
CDR3: CASSLVPEETQYF
V: TRBV5-1
J: TRBJ2-5
D: .
size: once

DNA: TGTGCCAGCAGATTAGTTAACGAGCAGTACTTC
CDR3: CASRLVNEQYF
V: TRBV5-8
J: TRBJ2-7
D: .
size: .

DNA: TGTGCCAGCAGTTTACGGCTAGCGGCCTACGAGCAGTACTTC
CDR3: CASSLRLAAYEQYF
V: TRBV28
J: TRBJ2-7
D: TRBD2
size: .

DNA: TGTGCCAGCTCGCCTAAACCGGGACCTAGGAGGGAGAACACTGAAGCTTTCTTT
CDR3: CASSPKPGPRRENTEAFF
V: TRBV18
J: TRBJ1-1
D: .
size: .

DNA: TGTGCCAGCAGCCAAGGGTTGGCTATCTCCTACGAGCAGTACTTC
CDR3: CASSQGLAISYEQYF
V: TRBV14
J: TRBJ2-7
D: .
size: .

DNA: TGTGCCAGCAGCTGGGATTTTACAGATACGCAGTATTTT
CDR3: CASSWDFTDTQYF
V: TRBV5-6
J: TRBJ2-3
D: .
size: .

DNA: TGTGCCAGCAGTTTAGAGCGAGGGGGCTACAATGAGCAGTTCTTC
CDR3: CASSLERGGYNEQFF
V: TRBV27
J: TRBJ2-1
D: .
size: once

DNA: TGCGCCAGCAGCTTTGGGGGGGTCTCCTACGAGCAGTACTTC
CDR3: CASSFGGVSYEQYF
V: TRBV5-1
J: TRBJ2-7
D: TRBD2
size: .

DNA: TGCGCCAGCAGCCAAGCCACCGGGACAGGGGGCAATGAGCAGTTCTTC
CDR3: CASSQATGTGGNEQFF
V: TRBV4-3
J: TRBJ2-1
D: TRBD1
size: .

DNA: TGTGCCAGCAGCGCGGGAGTAGGACAGGGGAACACTGAAGCTTTCTTT
CDR3: CASSAGVGQGNTEAFF
V: TRBV9
J: TRBJ1-1
D: TRBD1
size: once

DNA: TGTGCCTGGAGTGTAGGGACAGGGTCCACAGATACGCAGTATTTT
CDR3: CAWSVGTGSTDTQYF
V: TRBV30
J: TRBJ2-3
D: TRBD1
size: .

DNA: TGCGCCAGCAGTGACTCTGGGAGTGAGACCCAGTACTTC
CDR3: CASSDSGSETQYF
V: TRBV10-1
J: TRBJ2-5
D: .
size: few

DNA: TGTGCCAGTAGTATGGGAGGACAGGGTAACTCTGGGGCCAACGTCCTGACTTTC
CDR3: CASSMGGQGNSGANVLTF
V: TRBV19
J: TRBJ2-6
D: TRBD1
size: .

DNA: TGTGCCAGCAGTGCAGACAGGGGTTCTGGCTACACCTTC
CDR3: CASSADRGSGYTF
V: TRBV6-5
J: TRBJ1-2
D: TRBD1
size: .